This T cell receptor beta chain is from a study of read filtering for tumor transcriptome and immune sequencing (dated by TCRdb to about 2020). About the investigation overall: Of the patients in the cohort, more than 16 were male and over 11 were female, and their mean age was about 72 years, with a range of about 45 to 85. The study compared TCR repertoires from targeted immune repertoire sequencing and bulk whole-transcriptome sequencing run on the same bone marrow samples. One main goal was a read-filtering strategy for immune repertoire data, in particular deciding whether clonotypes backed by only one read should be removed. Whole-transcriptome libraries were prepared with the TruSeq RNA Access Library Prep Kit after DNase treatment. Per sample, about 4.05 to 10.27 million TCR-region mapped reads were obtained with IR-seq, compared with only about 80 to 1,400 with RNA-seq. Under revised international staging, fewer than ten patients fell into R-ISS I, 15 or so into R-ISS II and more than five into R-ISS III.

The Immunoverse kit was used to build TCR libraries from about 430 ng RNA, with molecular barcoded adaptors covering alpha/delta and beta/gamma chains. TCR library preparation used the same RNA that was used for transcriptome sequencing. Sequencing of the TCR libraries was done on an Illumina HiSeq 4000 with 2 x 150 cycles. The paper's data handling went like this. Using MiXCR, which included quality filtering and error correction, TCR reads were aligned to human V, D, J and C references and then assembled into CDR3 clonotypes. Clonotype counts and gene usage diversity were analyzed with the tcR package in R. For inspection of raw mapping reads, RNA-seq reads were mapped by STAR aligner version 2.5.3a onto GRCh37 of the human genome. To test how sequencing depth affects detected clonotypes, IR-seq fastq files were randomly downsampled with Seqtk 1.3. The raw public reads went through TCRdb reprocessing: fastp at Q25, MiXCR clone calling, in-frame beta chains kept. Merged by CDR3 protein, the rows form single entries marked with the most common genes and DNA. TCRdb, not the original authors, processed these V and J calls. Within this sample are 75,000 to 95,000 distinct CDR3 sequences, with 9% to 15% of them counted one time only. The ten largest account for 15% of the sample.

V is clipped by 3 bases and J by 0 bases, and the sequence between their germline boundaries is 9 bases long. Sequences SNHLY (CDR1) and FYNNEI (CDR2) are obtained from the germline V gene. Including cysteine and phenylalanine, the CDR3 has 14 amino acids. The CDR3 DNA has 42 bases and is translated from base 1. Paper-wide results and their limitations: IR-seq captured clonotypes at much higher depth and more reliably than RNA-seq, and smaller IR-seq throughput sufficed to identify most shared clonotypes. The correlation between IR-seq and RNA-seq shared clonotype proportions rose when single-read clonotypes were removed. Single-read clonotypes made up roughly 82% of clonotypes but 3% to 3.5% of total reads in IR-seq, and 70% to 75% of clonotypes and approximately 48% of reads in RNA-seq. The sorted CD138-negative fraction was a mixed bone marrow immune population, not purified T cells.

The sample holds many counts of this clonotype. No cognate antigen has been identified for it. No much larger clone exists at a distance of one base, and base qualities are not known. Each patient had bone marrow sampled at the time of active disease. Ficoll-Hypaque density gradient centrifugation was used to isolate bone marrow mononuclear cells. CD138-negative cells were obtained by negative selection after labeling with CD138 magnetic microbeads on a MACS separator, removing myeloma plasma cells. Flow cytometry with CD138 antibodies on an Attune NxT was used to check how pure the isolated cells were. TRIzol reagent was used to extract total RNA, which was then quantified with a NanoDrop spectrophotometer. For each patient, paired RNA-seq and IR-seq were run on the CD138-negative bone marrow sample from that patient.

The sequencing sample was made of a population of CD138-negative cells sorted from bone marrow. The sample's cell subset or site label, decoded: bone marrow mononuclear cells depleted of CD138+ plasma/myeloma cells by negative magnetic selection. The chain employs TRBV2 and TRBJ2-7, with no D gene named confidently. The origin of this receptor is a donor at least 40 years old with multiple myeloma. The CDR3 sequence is CASSDTLDSYEQYF. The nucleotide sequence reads TGTGCCAGCAGTGACACCCTAGACTCCTACGAGCAGTACTTC.